This TCR beta chain was recovered during a study of regulatory T cells in long-lasting Graves disease (dated by TCRdb to the early 2020s). Describing the broader study: Patients with newly diagnosed Graves' disease had been on antithyroid drugs for under 3 months. Persistent Graves' disease patients were compared with newly diagnosed Graves' disease patients by peripheral blood TCR sequencing and RNA sequencing. The study took place in China and was registered as a clinical trial. A total of 33 samples were covered by TCR sequencing, comprising some 13 persistent and about 20 newly diagnosed Graves' disease patients.

This sample's time point label indicates: newly diagnosed GD, antithyroid drugs for less than 3 months. RNA was extracted from PBMCs in TRIzol for both TCR sequencing and RNA sequencing. The diagnosis of Graves' disease was made according to American Thyroid Association guidelines. Patients for the study were recruited at an endocrinology department in Xi'an, China. Each patient gave around 9.2 milliliters of peripheral blood, collected in an EDTA anticoagulant tube. Ficoll Paque Plus density gradient separation was used to isolate PBMCs, and no further T cell sorting was performed. An Agilent 2100 Bioanalyzer and agarose gel were used to check RNA quality, while a NanoDrop 2000 measured RNA concentration. CDR1 SGHRS and CDR2 YFSETQ are derived from the germline V gene. The CDR3 contains 15 residues, cysteine and phenylalanine counted. Solely the CDR3 DNA is kept, with 45 bases framed from the first base.

Library construction relied on multiplex PCR. Sequencing relied on an Illumina HiSeq 4000. iRepertoire HTBI primers and Arm-PCR amplification of CDR3 regions were used to construct TCR beta libraries. PCR products were gel purified before sequencing. The authors' pipeline ran thus. A total of 62 TRBV and approximately 13 TRBJ segments were identified across samples and were used for gene usage analysis of CDR3 amino acid clonotypes. Filtered high-quality paired reads were merged into contigs using COPE and FqMerger. BLAST was used to align contigs to IMGT TRBV, TRBD and TRBJ reference genes, and CDR3 was defined according to IMGT. Highly expanded clones were defined as clonotypes with a frequency above 0.1%. Shannon entropy served as the measure of repertoire diversity, while the Gini coefficient captured V-J evenness. Public clonotypes were defined as clonotypes shared by more than one individual. TCRdb took the public reads, trimmed them with fastp at Q25, ran MiXCR for clone calling and kept in-frame beta chains. Each entry merges the rows of one CDR3 protein and shows their most common DNA and genes. The V and J calls shown here were made by TCRdb, not taken from the authors' results. Within this sample are 500,000 to 700,000 distinct CDR3 sequences, with about 15% of them counted one time only. 18% of the sample is in the top ten clones.

This clonotype has only a few counts. Its cognate antigen has yet to be identified. The input lacks base qualities; no much larger clone sits a single base away. What the research found in general, with its limitations: As a limitation, the authors acknowledged that the small sample size may reduce accuracy. Because the primary lesion, thyroid tissue, could not be accessed, the study looked at peripheral blood alone. Sequencing and analysis were restricted to the TCR beta chain. Compared with newly diagnosed patients, persistent Graves' disease patients had lower TCR Shannon entropy and fewer highly expanded clones, which suggests clonal expansion. Persistent patients shared more public clonotypes among themselves (approximately 2,500) than newly diagnosed patients did (approximately 970). TRBV28, TRBJ1-2 and TRBJ2-5 were preferentially used in persistent disease, while TRBV20-1 and TRBJ2-1 were favored in newly diagnosed disease.

These data were also filed under a second study, of T cells in Graves' hyperthyroidism and ophthalmopathy. According to the second study: A patient counted as having stable Graves' hyperthyroidism if no progression to ophthalmopathy occurred over 18 months of follow-up. Hyperthyroidism patients were newly diagnosed, with disease duration under 2 months, and aged 18 to 65 years. The study excluded patients with uncontrolled infections, other autoimmune diseases, pregnancy or lactation. Diagnoses were based on clinical symptoms, serum thyroxine and TRAb, thyroid ultrasound and orbital computed tomography. The first round of RT-PCR for the TCR CDR3 was performed with the HTBI primer set and the Qiagen OneStep RT-PCR kit. Most expanded thyroid clonotypes (frequency above 0.001) were also found in blood, which suggests that blood repertoires may mirror thyroid immune responses. In cross-validation, a model built on a 13 V-J signature told ophthalmopathy apart from stable hyperthyroidism with just under 90% sensitivity and about 81% specificity, and in testing the same model reached 80%/75%. In validation, the model predicted progression to ophthalmopathy a median of roughly 6.2 months before onset, with about 70% sensitivity and about 75% specificity. A discovery cohort of roughly 100 patients, about 40 with Graves' ophthalmopathy and 55 to 60 with stable Graves' hyperthyroidism, was used to find distinguishing TCR V-J signatures. Prospective prediction of ophthalmopathy was tested in an independent validation cohort consisting of 18 hyperthyroidism patients and 15 to 17 patients who later progressed to ophthalmopathy. The roughly 100 discovery patients were randomly split 7:3 into training and test sets. Thyroid tissue and blood T-cell repertoires from six Graves' hyperthyroidism patients were also compared in the study. After blood sampling, hyperthyroidism patients were treated with methimazole at a starting dose of 30 mg daily, and ophthalmopathy patients were treated with high-dose intravenous methylprednisolone. The libraries were constructed in a second round of multiplex PCR and then size-selected and purified. Libraries were sequenced paired-end with 100 bp reads on an Illumina HiSeq2000. SOAPnuke was used to process the raw data, removing reads that contained adapters or uncalled bases, had a mean Phred below 15, or lacked an exact match to the constant primer or identifier. COPE v1.2.5 was used to merge the high-quality paired reads, and each unique nucleotide sequence was defined as a clonotype. MiTCR v1.1 was used to align the clonotypes against IMGT TRBV, TRBD and TRBJ reference segments. The analysis was restricted to V-J combinations with a frequency above 0.0001, which together covered just over 98% of the repertoires. A TCS score was defined as the ratio between F50 (clonal expansion) and ExV (chaos), using BLOSUM62-based TCRdist between CDR3 peptides within each V-J. Welch's t-statistics and random forest reduced just over 500 V-J features to fewer than 15, which were used in a naive Bayes classifier (R e1071). No statistical method was used to fix the sample size in advance, and group allocation was not hidden from the investigators. According to the paper, TCR Vbeta CDR3 sequencing was carried out on some 130 peripheral blood samples, which came from more than 40 ophthalmopathy, 80 or so hyperthyroidism and approximately 17 progressor patients.

The source was peripheral blood mononuclear cells (PBMCs), collected at new diagnosis, from a patient treated with antithyroid drugs. This sequence originates from a woman in her thirties with Graves disease. Donor details come from another sample of the same person, matched by shared clones. The sequence is built from TRBV5-1 and TRBJ2-1; the D gene lacks a confident call. The end of the DNA fits TRBJ2-5 better, so the J call may be wrong. CDR3 loop: CASSLYTELQETQYF. The DNA sequence is TGCGCCAGCAGCTTGTACACAGAACTACAAGAGACCCAGTACTTC.